This T cell receptor (beta chain) is drawn from a study of OX40 agonist ivuxolimab in advanced cancers. As for the study in general: At 65% to 85% male, the cohort had a mean age of approximately 64 years, ranging from roughly 20 to 85.

Repertoires were generated with immunoSEQ multiplex PCR, while TCRdb's copy carries only in-frame clones and drops some. The table has roughly 70,000 clones, 87% seen once. V lost 1 base and J lost 4, with 11 bases in between. This CDR3 is built from 15 residues. Germline V gene data show CDR1 as MNHNS and CDR2 as SASEGT. Specimen: CD4+ or CD8+ T cells sorted from blood, collected in a trial of the OX40 agonist ivuxolimab. The rearrangement uses TRBV6-1 and TRBJ1-5; D call uncertain. The origin of this receptor is an adult with an advanced solid tumor such as melanoma, head and neck, liver or kidney cancer. In nucleotides, the CDR3 is TGTGCCAGCAGTGAAGGACACCTGACGAATCAGCCCCAGCATTTT. Its translation is CASSEGHLTNQPQHF.